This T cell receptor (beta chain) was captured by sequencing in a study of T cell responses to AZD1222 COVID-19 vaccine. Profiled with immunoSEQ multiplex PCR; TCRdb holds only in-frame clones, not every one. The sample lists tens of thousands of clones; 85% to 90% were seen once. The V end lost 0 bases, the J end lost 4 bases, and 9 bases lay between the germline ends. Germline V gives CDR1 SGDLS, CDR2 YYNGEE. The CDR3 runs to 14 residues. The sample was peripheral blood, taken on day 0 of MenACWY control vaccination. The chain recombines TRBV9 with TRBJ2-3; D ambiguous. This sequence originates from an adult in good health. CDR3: CASSVVPVPDTQYF. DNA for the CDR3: TGTGCCAGCAGCGTAGTCCCAGTACCAGATACGCAGTATTTT.